This TCR beta chain emerged from a study of spatial heterogeneity in lung cancer. Each CDR3 protein gets one entry after TCRdb re-called the 5' RACE reads with MiXCR. The sample consists of some 16,000 distinct CDR3 sequences, about 3.6% of them appearing once. Time point in this sample: sample taken at primary tumor resection. The cohort: about 79 early-stage, untreated non-small cell lung cancer patients. Sequencing covered unsorted whole RNA taken from tumor, nontumor lung or frozen PBMC. At least ten counts were recorded for this clonotype. The library was built for alpha chains, so this beta chain is an off-target read and its size means little. This TCR was sampled from a male donor with early-stage non-small cell lung cancer. The specimen comprised normal lung tissue next to the tumor, sampled at surgery.

CDR3 coding DNA: TGCGCCAGCAGCCGCTACCCTTCCCGGGACGGAGTACAAGAGACCCAGTACTTC. Encoded protein: CASSRYPSRDGVQETQYF. The chain links TRBV5-1 to TRBJ2-5; D may be TRBD1 or TRBD2 (5 bases each). V was pared by 4 bases and J by 2 bases, with 24 bases between. There are 18 residues in the CDR3. The germline V gene encodes CDR1 SGHRS and CDR2 YFSETQ.